The rows below give T cell receptor beta chains drawn from one sample of a study of OX40 agonist ivuxolimab in advanced cancers. Data came from immunoSEQ multiplex PCR; TCRdb stores just in-frame clones and leaves some out. The sample lists around 76,000 clones, around 87% seen once, with about 0.5% in the top ten. The specimen comprised CD4+ or CD8+ T cells sorted from blood, sampled in a trial of the OX40 agonist ivuxolimab. The receptors derive from an adult with an advanced solid tumor such as melanoma, head and neck, liver or kidney cancer. Each CDR3 is given with its conserved first and last residue. Each record gives: CDR3 DNA, CDR3 protein, clone size, V gene, D gene, J gene. The D gene is left open where the match is weak. Only part of the rows carry a size: once, few, many, or a class if the clone is expanded.

CDR3nt: TGTGCCAGCTCACCGGCACAGGGGGCGACTTACTATGGCTACACCTTC
CDR3aa: CASSPAQGATYYGYTF
abundance: .
v_gene: TRBV18
d_gene: TRBD1
j_gene: TRBJ1-2

CDR3nt: TGTGCCACCAGCAGAGGGGGCGGACAGGGTGGGGAAAAACTGTTTTTT
CDR3aa: CATSRGGGQGGEKLFF
abundance: .
v_gene: TRBV15
d_gene: TRBD1
j_gene: TRBJ1-4

CDR3nt: TGTGCCAGCAGCCTCAGTTCGGGAGGCAATCAGCCCCAGCATTTT
CDR3aa: CASSLSSGGNQPQHF
abundance: .
v_gene: TRBV6-6
d_gene: .
j_gene: TRBJ1-5

CDR3nt: TGTGCCAGCAGCCAAGTCCCTGGGGCATATGAGCAGTTCTTC
CDR3aa: CASSQVPGAYEQFF
abundance: .
v_gene: TRBV11-2
d_gene: .
j_gene: TRBJ2-1

CDR3nt: TGTGCCAGCAGTTTTAGGTACGAACACAATCAGCCCCAGCATTTT
CDR3aa: CASSFRYEHNQPQHF
abundance: .
v_gene: TRBV6-5
d_gene: .
j_gene: TRBJ1-5

CDR3nt: TGTGCCAGCAGCTCCTTAGCAGACAGGGGGCTAGAGACCCAGTACTTC
CDR3aa: CASSSLADRGLETQYF
abundance: once
v_gene: TRBV7-8
d_gene: TRBD1
j_gene: TRBJ2-5

CDR3nt: TGTGCCAGCAGTTACTCCGGGACAACCCTGCACTACGAGCAGTACTTC
CDR3aa: CASSYSGTTLHYEQYF
abundance: .
v_gene: TRBV6-5
d_gene: .
j_gene: TRBJ2-7

CDR3nt: TGTGCCACCAGCAGCCCACCTGGGACAGGGAGCACTGAAGCTTTCTTT
CDR3aa: CATSSPPGTGSTEAFF
abundance: .
v_gene: TRBV15
d_gene: TRBD1
j_gene: TRBJ1-1

CDR3nt: TGTGCCAGCAGCCCGATCCGGAGCTATGGCTACACCTTC
CDR3aa: CASSPIRSYGYTF
abundance: .
v_gene: TRBV7-2
d_gene: .
j_gene: TRBJ1-2

CDR3nt: TGTGCCAGCAGTGAACCTTCGACTAGCGGGGGCTCCTACAATGAGCAGTTCTTC
CDR3aa: CASSEPSTSGGSYNEQFF
abundance: once
v_gene: TRBV6-1
d_gene: TRBD2
j_gene: TRBJ2-1

CDR3nt: TGCGCCAGCAGCTTGGAGGCCAGGGGAGATACGCAGTATTTT
CDR3aa: CASSLEARGDTQYF
abundance: .
v_gene: TRBV5-1
d_gene: .
j_gene: TRBJ2-3

CDR3nt: TGTGCCAGCAGCAACCTTTCGTATGGGACTAGCGGGAGGGCCAAGGTTTACGAGCAGTACTTC
CDR3aa: CASSNLSYGTSGRAKVYEQYF
abundance: .
v_gene: TRBV21-1
d_gene: .
j_gene: TRBJ2-7

CDR3nt: TGCAGCGGGGGACAGGGGGCGGGTTCAGGTCTTTACGAGCAGTACTTC
CDR3aa: CSGGQGAGSGLYEQYF
abundance: .
v_gene: TRBV29-1
d_gene: TRBD1
j_gene: TRBJ2-7

CDR3nt: TGTGCCAGCAGCTTAAGTGGTGGAGAGACCCAGTACTTC
CDR3aa: CASSLSGGETQYF
abundance: .
v_gene: TRBV7-8
d_gene: .
j_gene: TRBJ2-5

CDR3nt: TGTGCCAGCAGCTTAAGTGCTAGCCCCTACAATGAGCAGTTCTTC
CDR3aa: CASSLSASPYNEQFF
abundance: .
v_gene: TRBV7-3
d_gene: .
j_gene: TRBJ2-1

CDR3nt: TGTGCCAGTAGTATCCAAAGGGGCACTGAAGCTTTCTTT
CDR3aa: CASSIQRGTEAFF
abundance: few
v_gene: TRBV19
d_gene: .
j_gene: TRBJ1-1

CDR3nt: TGTGCCAGCAGTCTAGACAGGGGGCGCGGCTACACCTTC
CDR3aa: CASSLDRGRGYTF
abundance: .
v_gene: TRBV6-5
d_gene: TRBD1
j_gene: TRBJ1-2

CDR3nt: TGTGCCAGCAAAGGGGAGGGTTACGAGCAGTACTTC
CDR3aa: CASKGEGYEQYF
abundance: .
v_gene: TRBV2
d_gene: TRBD2
j_gene: TRBJ2-7

CDR3nt: TGTGCCAGCAGTGACCGCACGGGACCCCTCCACTTT
CDR3aa: CASSDRTGPLHF
abundance: few
v_gene: TRBV6-1
d_gene: .
j_gene: TRBJ1-6

CDR3nt: TGCAGCGTTGCAGGGCCCCTCACCTACGAGCAGTACTTC
CDR3aa: CSVAGPLTYEQYF
abundance: once
v_gene: TRBV29-1
d_gene: .
j_gene: TRBJ2-7

CDR3nt: TGTGCCAGCAGCCTCTCGGTCGGGGCCCCCCGGCAGTACTTC
CDR3aa: CASSLSVGAPRQYF
abundance: .
v_gene: TRBV14
d_gene: .
j_gene: TRBJ2-7

CDR3nt: TGTGCCAGCAGTACAACCAGGTCAGCTAACTATGGCTACACCTTC
CDR3aa: CASSTTRSANYGYTF
abundance: .
v_gene: TRBV6-6
d_gene: .
j_gene: TRBJ1-2

CDR3nt: TGTGCCAGCAGTGCAAATAGCGGGTCTGGGGCCGAGCAGTACTTC
CDR3aa: CASSANSGSGAEQYF
abundance: .
v_gene: TRBV2
d_gene: TRBD2
j_gene: TRBJ2-7

CDR3nt: TGTGCCAGCAGTTACTCGTCCGGGGGCCTTTATGAAAAACTGTTTTTT
CDR3aa: CASSYSSGGLYEKLFF
abundance: .
v_gene: TRBV6-6
d_gene: .
j_gene: TRBJ1-4

CDR3nt: TGTGCCAGCAGCGTAGGGGTAGGTACCGATCAGCCCCAGCATTTT
CDR3aa: CASSVGVGTDQPQHF
abundance: .
v_gene: TRBV9
d_gene: .
j_gene: TRBJ1-5

CDR3nt: TGTGCCAGCAGTGACGGTAGGACAGGCCGCTTCTCCTACGAGCAGTACTTC
CDR3aa: CASSDGRTGRFSYEQYF
abundance: .
v_gene: TRBV6-1
d_gene: TRBD1
j_gene: TRBJ2-7

CDR3nt: TGTGCCAGCAGTAGGGCAGGGTTTGAATCGTCGTTCTTC
CDR3aa: CASSRAGFESSFF
abundance: .
v_gene: TRBV2
d_gene: .
j_gene: TRBJ2-1

CDR3nt: TGTGCCAGCTCACGCCATGCTCAAGAGACCCAGTACTTC
CDR3aa: CASSRHAQETQYF
abundance: .
v_gene: TRBV18
d_gene: .
j_gene: TRBJ2-5

CDR3nt: TGTGCCATCAGTGACGGTTCGGGTGGAAACATTCAGTACTTC
CDR3aa: CAISDGSGGNIQYF
abundance: .
v_gene: TRBV10-3
d_gene: .
j_gene: TRBJ2-4

CDR3nt: TGTGCCAGTAGTTTTGAAAAGTTTTACAATGAGCAGTTCTTC
CDR3aa: CASSFEKFYNEQFF
abundance: .
v_gene: TRBV19
d_gene: .
j_gene: TRBJ2-1

CDR3nt: TGTGCCAGCAGCCAGGGGGGAGCTAACTATGGCTACACCTTC
CDR3aa: CASSQGGANYGYTF
abundance: .
v_gene: TRBV5-6
d_gene: TRBD1
j_gene: TRBJ1-2

CDR3nt: TGTGCCTGGAGTGTTTGGGGTGGACCGAGGATAAACACTGAAGCTTTCTTT
CDR3aa: CAWSVWGGPRINTEAFF
abundance: .
v_gene: TRBV30
d_gene: .
j_gene: TRBJ1-1

CDR3nt: TGTGCCAGTAGTATGGATCGACTTGCTGTGGGGCACCTGTATTTT
CDR3aa: CASSMDRLAVGHLYF
abundance: .
v_gene: TRBV19
d_gene: .
j_gene: TRBJ2-3

CDR3nt: TGCGCCAGCAGCCCTGGGACTAGCTGGGACTACGAGCAGTACTTC
CDR3aa: CASSPGTSWDYEQYF
abundance: .
v_gene: TRBV5-1
d_gene: TRBD2
j_gene: TRBJ2-7

CDR3nt: TGTGCCAGCAGCTTCCTACCTTCGGGGGCCGTTAACCAACACCTCGGGTTCTTC
CDR3aa: CASSFLPSGAVNQHLGFF
abundance: .
v_gene: TRBV7-2
d_gene: .
j_gene: TRBJ2-1

CDR3nt: TGTGCCAGCAGCATGGGACACCTTAACTATGGCTACACCTTC
CDR3aa: CASSMGHLNYGYTF
abundance: .
v_gene: TRBV11-2
d_gene: .
j_gene: TRBJ1-2

CDR3nt: TGCGCCAGCAGCTTGGGACTGGCAGAGACCCAGTACTTC
CDR3aa: CASSLGLAETQYF
abundance: few
v_gene: TRBV5-1
d_gene: .
j_gene: TRBJ2-5

CDR3nt: TGTGCCAGCAGGACCGGGACAGGGGGCATAGGCACTGAAGCTTTCTTT
CDR3aa: CASRTGTGGIGTEAFF
abundance: .
v_gene: TRBV7-9
d_gene: TRBD1
j_gene: TRBJ1-1

CDR3nt: TGTGCCAGCAGCTCCCGACAGGGGCTTGGCTACACCTTC
CDR3aa: CASSSRQGLGYTF
abundance: .
v_gene: TRBV7-2
d_gene: TRBD1
j_gene: TRBJ1-2

CDR3nt: TGTGCCAGTAGCCCGACAGGGGTTTCCTACGAGCAGTACTTC
CDR3aa: CASSPTGVSYEQYF
abundance: few
v_gene: TRBV19
d_gene: TRBD1
j_gene: TRBJ2-7

CDR3nt: TGTGCCAGCGGGACAGGGACCACCTACGAGCAGTACTTC
CDR3aa: CASGTGTTYEQYF
abundance: .
v_gene: TRBV10-3
d_gene: TRBD1
j_gene: TRBJ2-7

CDR3nt: TGTGCCAGCAGCGCACAACCCGGGTACGCCAATGAAAAACTGTTTTTT
CDR3aa: CASSAQPGYANEKLFF
abundance: .
v_gene: TRBV9
d_gene: .
j_gene: TRBJ1-4